Each of the 19 T cell receptor beta chains below was sequenced from the same sample in a study of blood T cell repertoires in COVID-19. The method was immunoSEQ multiplex PCR; TCRdb's version includes in-frame clones alone and lacks a portion of them. The repertoire holds about 260,000 clones, 75% to 90% seen once, with 2% to 2.5% in the top ten. The sequencing sample was made of PBMCs or T cells enriched from blood (not recorded which). The receptors were gathered from a young woman who had recovered from COVID-19.

The chain couples TRBV4-1 to TRBJ2-3; D is uncertain. V lost 0 bases and J lost 5, with 9 bases in between. CDR1 MGHRA and CDR2 YSYEKL come from the germline V gene. This CDR3 spans 14 amino acids. CDR3 amino acids: CASSQDPSRDTQYF. The CDR3 nucleotides read TGCGCCAGCAGCCAAGACCCGTCTAGAGATACGCAGTATTTT.

This clone came up once. This sequence joins TRBV5-1 and TRBJ1-2; TRBD1 is a possible D gene (5 bases). The CDR3 extends over 13 amino acids. CDR1 and CDR2 (germline): SGHRS, YFSETQ. V was cut by 1 base and J by 10 bases, with 14 bases left in between. This chain's CDR3 is CASSLSETAPYTF. For the CDR3, the DNA is TGCGCCAGCAGCTTGTCCGAGACAGCGCCCTACACCTTC.

The chain carries TRBV2 and TRBJ1-5, with D perhaps matching TRBD1 (5 bases). Germline V gene lookup returns CDR1 SNHLY and CDR2 FYNNEI. Trimming pared 5 bases from V and 1 base from J, leaving 12 bases between. The CDR3 contains 15 residues. The chain's CDR3 is CASSRGPVSNQPQHF. The CDR3 DNA is TGTGCCAGCAGTAGGGGTCCCGTCAGCAATCAGCCCCAGCATTTT.

V usage is TRBV5-1 and J usage is TRBJ1-2; D possibly corresponds to TRBD1 (6 bases). Germline lookup yields CDR1 SGHRS and CDR2 YFSETQ. The CDR3 contains 12 residues. Trimming cost V 2 bases and J 6 bases, with 8 bases left between them. The CDR3 loop reads CASSLRQDGYTF. Written as DNA, the CDR3 is TGCGCCAGCAGCTTACGACAGGATGGCTACACCTTC.

This chain joins TRBV2 and TRBJ1-2, with D possibly matching TRBD1 (5 bases). This CDR3 comprises 13 residues. Trimming took 7 bases from V and 3 from J, leaving 12 bases between them. CDR1 and CDR2 (germline): SNHLY, FYNNEI. CDR3 sequence reads: CASKGRTYYGYTF. The CDR3 DNA follows: TGTGCCAGCAAGGGGCGGACCTACTATGGCTACACCTTC.

The chain couples TRBV2 to TRBJ2-4; no clear D. Trimming removed 7 bases at V and 0 bases at J, with 22 bases between. In germline, CDR1 is SNHLY, CDR2 FYNNEI. This CDR3 contains 18 residues. CDR3 coding DNA: TGTGCCAGCAAGGCCGACTCGAGCATTTTACTAGCCAAAAACATTCAGTACTTC. The encoded protein is CASKADSSILLAKNIQYF.

This clone was seen a handful of times. The gene calls are TRBV18 and TRBJ2-2; 10 bases line up with TRBD1. V shed 3 bases, J shed 7 bases, and the junction held 2 bases outside the gene matches. Per germline, CDR1 KGHSH and CDR2 LQKENI. The CDR3 covers 14 residues. The CDR3 DNA follows: TGTGCCAGCTCACCCGGACAGGGGGTCGGGGAGCTGTTTTTT. Its protein product is CASSPGQGVGELFF.

V gene TRBV7-3 combines with J gene TRBJ2-3; 7 nucleotides match TRBD2. V lost 5 bases to trimming and J lost 5 bases; unmatched junction nucleotides: 10. This CDR3 contains 15 residues. CDR1 is SGHTA, CDR2 FQGTGA, per germline. Here the CDR3 DNA reads TGTGCCAGCAGCGAAACAGCGGGGTCTAAAGATACGCAGTATTTT. Protein product: CASSETAGSKDTQYF.

This clone was recorded only once. A junction end diverges from the germline sequence, so it may reflect a read error. The rearrangement uses TRBV5-1 and TRBJ1-1; 8 bases agree with TRBD1. CDR1 is SGHRS and CDR2 is YFSETQ in the germline V gene. The CDR3 spans 15 residues. This CDR3 reads CASTLTGTGNTEAFF. The CDR3 nucleotides are TGCGCCAGCACCTTGACCGGGACAGGGAACACTGAAGCTTTCTTT.

The J gene is TRBJ2-3, the V gene TRBV12-3 or TRBV12-4, with a possible D match to TRBD2 (6 bases). The V and J ends lost 3 bases and 7 bases respectively, with 11 bases between them. The CDR3 is 13 residues long. DNA for the CDR3: TGTGCCAGCAGTTTGCTAGCGACGAATACGCAGTATTTT. Translation gives CASSLLATNTQYF.

This chain joins TRBV6-5 and TRBJ1-1, with D perhaps matching TRBD1 (6 bases). Between the trimmed V and J ends, which lost 8 bases and 4 bases, there was a span of 14 bases. CDR3 length: 13 amino acids. Per the germline V gene, CDR1 is MNHEY and CDR2 is SVGAGI. The CDR3 reads CASSQGWATEAFF. DNA for the CDR3: TGTGCCAGCTCCCAGGGGTGGGCCACTGAAGCTTTCTTT.

This clone came up once. This chain links TRBV9 with TRBJ2-7; D may be TRBD1 (5 bases). The CDR3 sequence is 14 residues long. Germline CDR1 and CDR2: SGDLS and YYNGEE. V was trimmed by 9 bases and J by 4 bases, leaving 20 bases between them. This CDR3 reads CAIIRKGKSYEQYF. As DNA, the CDR3 is TGTGCCATCATCCGCAAGGGGAAGTCGTACGAGCAGTACTTC.

The gene calls are TRBV27 and TRBJ2-1, with a weak D call TRBD1 (5 bases). Germline V CDR1 and CDR2: MNHEY, SMNVEV (reference sequence). This CDR3 has 14 residues. The V end was cut by 3 bases, the J end by 5 bases, with 11 bases between. DNA of the CDR3: TGTGCCAGCAGTTTCGAAGGGGCAGACAATGAGCAGTTCTTC. Protein sequence: CASSFEGADNEQFF.

The V gene is TRBV10-3, the J gene TRBJ2-7, with unresolved D. This CDR3 contains 11 residues. The V end was cut by 0 bases, the J end by 7 bases, with 4 bases between. CDR1 ENHRY and CDR2 SYGVKD come from the germline V gene. The DNA for the CDR3 is TGTGCCATCAGTGAGTCTCGGGAGCAGTACTTC. Protein product: CAISESREQYF.

This chain connects TRBV19 to TRBJ1-1; the D gene is possibly TRBD1 (5 bases). Deletions cut 7 bases from V and 4 bases from J, with 16 bases between. The germline V gene has CDR1 LNHDA and CDR2 SQIVND (reference sequence). The CDR3 is 14 amino acids. The CDR3 coding sequence is TGTGCCAGTACCCGGACATCGATGGGCACTGAAGCTTTCTTT. Protein sequence: CASTRTSMGTEAFF.

This clone appeared once. The rearrangement uses TRBV5-1 and TRBJ1-1; TRBD1 aligns across 11 bases. This CDR3 comprises 15 residues. V trimming: 4 bases; J trimming: 6 bases; junction bases outside the gene matches: 8. The germline V gene encodes CDR1 SGHRS and CDR2 YFSETQ. The CDR3 DNA reads as TGCGCCAGCAGCCCGGGGGGACAGGGGGACGCTGAAGCTTTCTTT. It encodes CASSPGGQGDAEAFF. Filled out from reference TRBV5-1 and TRBJ1-1, the complete variable domain reads KAGVTQTPRYLIKTRGQQVTLSCSPISGHRSVSWYQQTPGQGLQFLFEYFSETQRNKGNFPGRFSGRQFSNSRSEMNVSTLELGDSALYLCASSPGGQGDAEAFFGQGTRLTVV.

The J gene is TRBJ1-1, the V gene TRBV7-2; 7 positions agree with TRBD1. The CDR3 has 17 residues. Germline loops: CDR1 SGHTA, CDR2 FQGNSA. After removal of 1 base from V and 3 bases from J, the junction contained 11 bases not matched to a gene. In nucleotides, the CDR3 is TGTGCCAGCAGCTTAGAGGGGGCGCCAGGGTTGTACACTGAAGCTTTCTTT. Translated, it gives CASSLEGAPGLYTEAFF.

This clone was counted a few times. V gene TRBV11-2 combines with J gene TRBJ1-1, with D perhaps matching TRBD1 (6 bases). In germline, CDR1 is SGHAT, CDR2 FQNNGV. Trimming cost V 5 bases and J 1 base, with 14 bases left between them. This CDR3 is built from 15 residues. CDR3 nucleotide sequence: TGTGCCAGCAGCAGCAGGGGCGAAGGGAACACTGAAGCTTTCTTT. Translation gives CASSSRGEGNTEAFF.

V and J are TRBV6-5 and TRBJ2-5; 8 bases are shared with TRBD2. V was clipped by 6 bases and J by 1 base; unmatched bases: 7. There are 15 residues in the CDR3. CDR1 is MNHEY and CDR2 is SVGAGI in the germline V gene. The CDR3 is CASRGSGEFQETQYF. The DNA for the CDR3 is TGTGCCAGCAGGGGTAGCGGGGAATTCCAAGAGACCCAGTACTTC.